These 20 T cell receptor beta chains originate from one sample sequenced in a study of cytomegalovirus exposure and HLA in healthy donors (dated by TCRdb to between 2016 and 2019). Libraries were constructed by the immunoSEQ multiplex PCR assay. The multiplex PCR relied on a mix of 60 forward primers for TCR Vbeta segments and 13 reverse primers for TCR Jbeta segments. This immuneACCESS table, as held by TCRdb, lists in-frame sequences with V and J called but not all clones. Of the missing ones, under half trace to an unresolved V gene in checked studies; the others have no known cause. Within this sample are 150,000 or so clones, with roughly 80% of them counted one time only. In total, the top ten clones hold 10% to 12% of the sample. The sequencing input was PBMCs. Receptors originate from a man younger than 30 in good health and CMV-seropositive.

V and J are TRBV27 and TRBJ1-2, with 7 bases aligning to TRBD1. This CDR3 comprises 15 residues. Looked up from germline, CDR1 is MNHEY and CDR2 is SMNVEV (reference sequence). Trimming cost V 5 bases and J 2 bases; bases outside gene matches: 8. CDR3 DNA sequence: TGTGCCAGCAGTACATCCGGGACAGCAAACTATGGCTACACCTTC. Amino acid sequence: CASSTSGTANYGYTF.

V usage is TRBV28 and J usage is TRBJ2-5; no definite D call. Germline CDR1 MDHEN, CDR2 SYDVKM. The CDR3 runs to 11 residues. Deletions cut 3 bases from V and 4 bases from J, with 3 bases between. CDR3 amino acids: CASSFRETQYF. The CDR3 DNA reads TGTGCCAGCAGTTTCCGAGAGACCCAGTACTTC.

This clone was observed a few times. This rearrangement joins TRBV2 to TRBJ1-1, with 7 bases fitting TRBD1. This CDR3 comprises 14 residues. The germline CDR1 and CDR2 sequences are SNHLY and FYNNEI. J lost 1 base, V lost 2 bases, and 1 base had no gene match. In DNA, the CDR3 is TGTGCCAGCAGTGAAACAGGGGAGAACACTGAAGCTTTCTTT. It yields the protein CASSETGENTEAFF. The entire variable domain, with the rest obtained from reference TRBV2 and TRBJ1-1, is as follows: EPEVTQTPSHQVTQMGQEVILRCVPISNHLYFYWYRQILGQKVEFLVSFYNNEISEKSEIFDDQFSVERPDGSNFTLKIRSTKLEDSAMYFCASSETGENTEAFFGQGTRLTVV.

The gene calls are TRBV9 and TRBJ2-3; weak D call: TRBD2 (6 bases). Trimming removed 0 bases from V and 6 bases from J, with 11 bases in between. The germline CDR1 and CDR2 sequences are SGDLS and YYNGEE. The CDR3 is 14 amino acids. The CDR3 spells CASSVDGRLDTQYF. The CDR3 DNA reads TGTGCCAGCAGCGTAGACGGGAGATTGGATACGCAGTATTTT. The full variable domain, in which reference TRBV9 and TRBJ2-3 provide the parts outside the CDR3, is DSGVTQTPKHLITATGQRVTLRCSPRSGDLSVYWYQQSLDQGLQFLIQYYNGEERAKGNILERFSAQQFPDLHSELNLSSLELGDSALYFCASSVDGRLDTQYFGPGTRLTVL.

CDR3 sequence: CASSSTQQETQYF. For the CDR3, the DNA is TGCGCCAGCAGCTCGACACAGCAAGAGACCCAGTACTTC. The V gene is TRBV5-1, the J gene TRBJ2-5; no definite D call. Germline lookup yields CDR1 SGHRS and CDR2 YFSETQ. The CDR3 is 13 residues long. The ends were cut back, 3 bases at V and 2 bases at J, with 8 bases in the middle.

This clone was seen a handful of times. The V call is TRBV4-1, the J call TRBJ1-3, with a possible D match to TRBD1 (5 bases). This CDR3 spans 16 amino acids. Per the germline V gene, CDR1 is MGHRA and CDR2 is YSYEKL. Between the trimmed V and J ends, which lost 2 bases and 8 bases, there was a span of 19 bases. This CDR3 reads CASSQPPNRGRDTIYF. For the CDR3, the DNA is TGCGCCAGCAGCCAACCCCCTAATAGGGGTAGGGACACCATATATTTT.

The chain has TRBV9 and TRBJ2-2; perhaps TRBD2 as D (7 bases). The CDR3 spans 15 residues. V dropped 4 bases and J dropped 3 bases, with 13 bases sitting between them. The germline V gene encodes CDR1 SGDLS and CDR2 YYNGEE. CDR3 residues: CASSPGGGHTGELFF. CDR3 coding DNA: TGTGCCAGCAGCCCTGGGGGGGGCCACACCGGGGAGCTGTTTTTT.

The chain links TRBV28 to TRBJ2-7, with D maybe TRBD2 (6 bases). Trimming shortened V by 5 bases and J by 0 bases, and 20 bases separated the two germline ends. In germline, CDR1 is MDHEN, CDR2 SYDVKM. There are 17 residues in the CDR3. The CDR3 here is CASSPGGFSGSSYEQYF. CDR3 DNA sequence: TGTGCCAGCAGTCCTGGGGGGTTTAGCGGTAGCTCCTACGAGCAGTACTTC. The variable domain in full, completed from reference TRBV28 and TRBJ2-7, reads DVKVTQSSRYLVKRTGEKVFLECVQDMDHENMFWYRQDPGLGLRLIYFSYDVKMKEKGDIPEGYSVSREKKERFSLILESASTNQTSMYLCASSPGGFSGSSYEQYFGPGTRLTVT.

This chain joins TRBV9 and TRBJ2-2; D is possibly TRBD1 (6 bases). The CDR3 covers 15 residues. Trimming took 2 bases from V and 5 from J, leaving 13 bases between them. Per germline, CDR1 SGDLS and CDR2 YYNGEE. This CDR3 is CASSVSGEETGELFF. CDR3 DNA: TGTGCCAGCAGCGTGTCAGGGGAAGAAACCGGGGAGCTGTTTTTT. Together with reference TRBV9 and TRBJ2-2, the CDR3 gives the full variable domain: DSGVTQTPKHLITATGQRVTLRCSPRSGDLSVYWYQQSLDQGLQFLIQYYNGEERAKGNILERFSAQQFPDLHSELNLSSLELGDSALYFCASSVSGEETGELFFGEGSRLTVL.

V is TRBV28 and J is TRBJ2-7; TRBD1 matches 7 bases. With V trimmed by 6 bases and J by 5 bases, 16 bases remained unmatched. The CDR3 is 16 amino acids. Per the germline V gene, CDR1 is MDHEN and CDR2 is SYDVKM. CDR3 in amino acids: CASRTRDRVPIHEQYF. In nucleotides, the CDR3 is TGTGCCAGCAGAACTAGAGACAGGGTACCAATCCACGAGCAGTACTTC.

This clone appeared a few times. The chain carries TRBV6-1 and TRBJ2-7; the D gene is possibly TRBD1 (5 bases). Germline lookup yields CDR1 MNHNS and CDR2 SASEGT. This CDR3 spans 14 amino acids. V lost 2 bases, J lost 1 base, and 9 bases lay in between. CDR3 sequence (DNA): TGTGCCAGCAGTGAACAGGGCAGATCCTACGAGCAGTACTTC. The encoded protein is CASSEQGRSYEQYF.

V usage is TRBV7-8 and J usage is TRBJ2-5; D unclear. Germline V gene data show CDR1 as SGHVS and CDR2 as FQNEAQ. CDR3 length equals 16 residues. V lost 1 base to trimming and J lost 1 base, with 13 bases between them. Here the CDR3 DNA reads TGTGCCAGCAGCTTAGGAGGAGTAGTCTCCCAAGAGACCCAGTACTTC. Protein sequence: CASSLGGVVSQETQYF.

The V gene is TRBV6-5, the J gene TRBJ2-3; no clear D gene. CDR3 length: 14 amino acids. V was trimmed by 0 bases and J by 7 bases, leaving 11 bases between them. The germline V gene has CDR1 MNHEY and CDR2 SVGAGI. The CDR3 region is CASSYSGWQNTQYF. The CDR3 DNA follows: TGTGCCAGCAGTTACTCCGGGTGGCAAAATACGCAGTATTTT.

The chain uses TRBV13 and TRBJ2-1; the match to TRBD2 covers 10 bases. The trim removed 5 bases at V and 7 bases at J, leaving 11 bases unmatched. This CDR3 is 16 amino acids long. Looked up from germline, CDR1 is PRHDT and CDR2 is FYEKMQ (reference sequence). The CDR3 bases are TGTGCCAGCAGCCTCTCCCCGGGGACTAGCGTAAATGAGCAGTTCTTC. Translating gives CASSLSPGTSVNEQFF.

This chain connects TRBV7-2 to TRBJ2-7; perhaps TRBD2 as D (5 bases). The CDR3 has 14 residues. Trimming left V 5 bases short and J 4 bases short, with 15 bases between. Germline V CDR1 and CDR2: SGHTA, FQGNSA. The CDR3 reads CASSKDSTPYEQYF. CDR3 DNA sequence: TGTGCCAGCAGCAAGGACTCGACCCCTTACGAGCAGTACTTC.

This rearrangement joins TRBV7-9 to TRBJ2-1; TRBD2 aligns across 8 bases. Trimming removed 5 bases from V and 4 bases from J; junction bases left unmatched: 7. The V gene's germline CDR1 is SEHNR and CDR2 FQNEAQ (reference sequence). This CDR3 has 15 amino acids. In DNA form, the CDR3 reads TGTGCCAGCAGCGCCGGGGGGGCTAATTACAATGAGCAGTTCTTC. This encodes CASSAGGANYNEQFF.

CDR3 protein: CASSRQGGQPQHF. DNA for the CDR3: TGTGCCAGCAGTCGACAGGGCGGTCAGCCCCAGCATTTT. The V and J genes are TRBV6-4 and TRBJ1-5; TRBD1 agrees at 7 bases. The V gene end was trimmed by 5 bases and the J gene end by 6 bases; junction bases not matched to a gene: 4. Germline CDR1 reads MRHNA; CDR2 reads SNTAGT. The length of the CDR3 is 13 residues.

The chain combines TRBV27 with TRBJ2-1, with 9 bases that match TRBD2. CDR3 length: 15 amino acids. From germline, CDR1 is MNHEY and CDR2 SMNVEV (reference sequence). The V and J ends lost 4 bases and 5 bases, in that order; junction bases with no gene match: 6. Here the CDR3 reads CASSSGAGGNNEQFF. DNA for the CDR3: TGTGCCAGCAGTTCCGGAGCGGGAGGAAACAATGAGCAGTTCTTC.

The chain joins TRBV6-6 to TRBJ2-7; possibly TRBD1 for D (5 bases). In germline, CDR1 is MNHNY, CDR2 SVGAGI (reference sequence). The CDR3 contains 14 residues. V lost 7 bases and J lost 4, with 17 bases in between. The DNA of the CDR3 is TGTGCCAGCACCGACTCGGACATGGTATACGAGCAGTACTTC. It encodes CASTDSDMVYEQYF.

The CDR3 nucleotides read TGTGCCAGCACTCCAAAGAGGGGACAATTGTCCACCGGGGAGCTGTTTTTT. Its translation: CASTPKRGQLSTGELFF. The chain uses TRBV2 and TRBJ2-2; D perhaps matches TRBD1 (6 bases). The CDR3 has 17 residues. Germline V CDR1 and CDR2: SNHLY, FYNNEI. Trimming cost V 7 bases and J 4 bases, with 22 bases left between them.